The TCR beta chain described here comes from a study of control samples from healthy donors and cancer patients. Only in-frame clones appear in the TCRdb table, and some are missing; sequencing was by immunoSEQ multiplex PCR. The sample shows under 150,000 clones, over 85% of them seen only once. The CDR3 is made up of 15 amino acids. Per the germline V gene, CDR1 is MDHEN and CDR2 is SYDVKM. Between the trimmed V and J ends, which lost 10 bases and 5 bases, there was a span of 24 bases. Sequencing input: blood. The receptor was isolated from a man aged 25-45 years in good health. The rearrangement uses TRBV28 and TRBJ2-7; D possibly uses TRBD1 or TRBD2 (6 bases each). This CDR3 reads CATNSLGGLVNEQYF. Written as DNA, the CDR3 is TGTGCCACTAACTCTCTAGGGGGGTTGGTGAACGAGCAGTACTTC. Using reference TRBV28 and TRBJ2-7 for the parts outside the CDR3, the full variable domain is DVKVTQSSRYLVKRTGEKVFLECVQDMDHENMFWYRQDPGLGLRLIYFSYDVKMKEKGDIPEGYSVSREKKERFSLILESASTNQTSMYLCATNSLGGLVNEQYFGPGTRLTVT.